Sequencing of this TCR beta chain was carried out in a study of T cell clonotyping in hematopoietic cell transplantation. V was clipped by 3 bases and J by 4 bases; unmatched bases: 7. Germline V gene lookup returns CDR1 SGHRS and CDR2 YFSETQ. The CDR3 is 16 amino acids. This table comes from immunoSEQ multiplex PCR, and its TCRdb copy is limited to in-frame clones, with some not included. The sample has more than 10,000 clones, roughly 89% seen once. To note about this clone: The antigen remains unidentified.

The study's findings and limits: After transplant, recipient diversity fell while pathologically expanded clonotypes grew through day 180. Cells were unsorted, so CD4 and CD8 contributions were not separated. Broader posttransplant TCR repertoire diversity was predicted by graft donor and pretransplant recipient Inverse Simpson Index values.

Recipients were bled about 28 days pretransplant and at posttransplant days 30, 100, 180. This TCR was sampled from a female patient aged 50-60 years who had an allogeneic stem cell transplant from an unrelated donor, so the T cells may come from the graft donor. Some clones in this sample may be carry-over from other donors' samples. The rearrangement joins TRBV5-1 to TRBJ2-1; TRBD2 matches at 10 bases. Sequenced material: PBMCs, taken 100 days after allogeneic stem cell transplant. CDR3 DNA: TGCGCCAGCAGCTCCCGGACTAGCGGTGATTACAATGAGCAGTTCTTC. Protein product: CASSSRTSGDYNEQFF.